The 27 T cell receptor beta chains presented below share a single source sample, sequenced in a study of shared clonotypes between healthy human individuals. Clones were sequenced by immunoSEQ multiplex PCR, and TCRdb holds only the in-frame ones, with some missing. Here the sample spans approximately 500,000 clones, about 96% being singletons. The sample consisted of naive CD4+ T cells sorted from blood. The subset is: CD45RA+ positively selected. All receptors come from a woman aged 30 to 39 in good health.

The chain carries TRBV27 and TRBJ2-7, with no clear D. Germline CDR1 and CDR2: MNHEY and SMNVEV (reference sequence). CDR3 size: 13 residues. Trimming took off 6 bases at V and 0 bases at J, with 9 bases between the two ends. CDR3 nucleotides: TGTGCCAGCAGCACCACATACTCCTACGAGCAGTACTTC. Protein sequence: CASSTTYSYEQYF.

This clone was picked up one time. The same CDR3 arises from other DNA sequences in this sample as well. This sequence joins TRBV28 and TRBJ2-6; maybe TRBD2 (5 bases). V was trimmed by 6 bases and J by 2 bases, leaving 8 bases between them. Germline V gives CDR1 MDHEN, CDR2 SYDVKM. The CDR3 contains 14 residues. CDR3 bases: TGTGCCAGCAGCTCCGGGACTGGGGCCAACGTCCTGACTTTC. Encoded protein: CASSSGTGANVLTF. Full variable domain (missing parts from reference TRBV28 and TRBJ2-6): DVKVTQSSRYLVKRTGEKVFLECVQDMDHENMFWYRQDPGLGLRLIYFSYDVKMKEKGDIPEGYSVSREKKERFSLILESASTNQTSMYLCASSSGTGANVLTFGAGSRLTVL.

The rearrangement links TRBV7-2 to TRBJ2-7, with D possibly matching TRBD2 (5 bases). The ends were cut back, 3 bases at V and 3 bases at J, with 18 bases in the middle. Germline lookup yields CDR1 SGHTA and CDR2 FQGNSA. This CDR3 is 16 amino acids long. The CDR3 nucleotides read TGTGCCAGCAGCTTCACTTCAGGAGGTCTGGGCTACGAGCAGTACTTC. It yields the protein CASSFTSGGLGYEQYF.

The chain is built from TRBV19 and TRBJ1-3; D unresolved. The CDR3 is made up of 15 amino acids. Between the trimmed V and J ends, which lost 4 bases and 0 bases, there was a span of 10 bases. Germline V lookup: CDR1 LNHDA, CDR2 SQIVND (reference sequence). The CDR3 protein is CASSTGSISGNTIYF. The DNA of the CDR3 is TGTGCCAGTAGTACAGGCTCCATCTCTGGAAACACCATATATTTT. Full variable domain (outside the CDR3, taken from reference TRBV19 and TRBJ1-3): DGGITQSPKYLFRKEGQNVTLSCEQNLNHDAMYWYRQDPGQGLRLIYYSQIVNDFQKGDIAEGYSVSREKKESFPLTVTSAQKNPTAFYLCASSTGSISGNTIYFGEGSWLTVV.

The CDR3 nucleotides are TGTGCCAGCAGTGCAGGAAGGATCAAAGAGACCCAGTACTTC. Its translation is CASSAGRIKETQYF. The V and J genes are TRBV28 and TRBJ2-5; D gene uncertain. The V gene's germline CDR1 is MDHEN and CDR2 SYDVKM. Deletions cut 5 bases from V and 3 bases from J, with 13 bases between. CDR3 length equals 14 residues.

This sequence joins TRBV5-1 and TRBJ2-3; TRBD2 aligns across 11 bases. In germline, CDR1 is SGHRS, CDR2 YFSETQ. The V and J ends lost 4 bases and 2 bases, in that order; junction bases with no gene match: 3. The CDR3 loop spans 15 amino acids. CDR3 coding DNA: TGCGCCAGCAGCCGACTAGCGGGATTCACAGATACGCAGTATTTT. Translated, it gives CASSRLAGFTDTQYF.

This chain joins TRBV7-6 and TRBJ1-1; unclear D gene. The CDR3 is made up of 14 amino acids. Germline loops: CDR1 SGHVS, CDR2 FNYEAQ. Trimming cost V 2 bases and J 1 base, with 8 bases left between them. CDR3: CASSLFATNTEAFF. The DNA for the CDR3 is TGTGCCAGCAGCTTATTTGCGACGAACACTGAAGCTTTCTTT.

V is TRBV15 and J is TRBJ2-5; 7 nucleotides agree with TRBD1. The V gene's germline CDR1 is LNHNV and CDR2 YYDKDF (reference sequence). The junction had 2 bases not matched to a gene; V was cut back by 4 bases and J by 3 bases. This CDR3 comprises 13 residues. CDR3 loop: CATSKGAEETQYF. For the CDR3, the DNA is TGTGCCACCAGCAAGGGGGCGGAAGAGACCCAGTACTTC.

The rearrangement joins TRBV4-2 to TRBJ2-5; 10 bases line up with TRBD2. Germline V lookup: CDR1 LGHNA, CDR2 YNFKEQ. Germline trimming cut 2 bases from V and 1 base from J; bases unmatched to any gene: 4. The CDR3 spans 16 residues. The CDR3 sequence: CASSQILAGTQETQYF. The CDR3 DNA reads TGTGCCAGCAGCCAAATACTAGCGGGAACCCAAGAGACCCAGTACTTC.

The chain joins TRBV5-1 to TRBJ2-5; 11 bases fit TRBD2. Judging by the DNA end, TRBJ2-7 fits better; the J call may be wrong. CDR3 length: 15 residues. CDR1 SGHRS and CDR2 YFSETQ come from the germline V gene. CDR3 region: CASSLALAGDYEQYF. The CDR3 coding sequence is TGCGCCAGCAGCTTGGCACTAGCGGGAGACTACGAGCAGTACTTC.

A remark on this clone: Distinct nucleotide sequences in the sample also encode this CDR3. CDR3 nucleotide sequence: TGTGCCAGCTCACAAGGAGAGGACACTGAAGCTTTCTTT. Encoded protein: CASSQGEDTEAFF. The genes are TRBV18 and TRBJ1-1; D not resolved. There are 13 residues in the CDR3. Per germline, CDR1 KGHSH and CDR2 LQKENI. The germline V and J ends were trimmed by 4 bases and 3 bases, with 9 bases remaining between them. Together with reference TRBV18 and TRBJ1-1, the CDR3 gives the full variable domain: NAGVMQNPRHLVRRRGQEARLRCSPMKGHSHVYWYRQLPEEGLKFMVYLQKENIIDESGMPKERFSAEFPKEGPSILRIQQVVRGDSAAYFCASSQGEDTEAFFGQGTRLTVV.

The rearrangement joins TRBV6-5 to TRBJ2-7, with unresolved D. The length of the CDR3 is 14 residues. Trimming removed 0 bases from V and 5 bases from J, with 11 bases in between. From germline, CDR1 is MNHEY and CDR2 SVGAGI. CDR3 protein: CASSYSRRNHEQYF. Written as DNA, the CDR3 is TGTGCCAGCAGTTACTCGCGCAGAAACCACGAGCAGTACTTC.

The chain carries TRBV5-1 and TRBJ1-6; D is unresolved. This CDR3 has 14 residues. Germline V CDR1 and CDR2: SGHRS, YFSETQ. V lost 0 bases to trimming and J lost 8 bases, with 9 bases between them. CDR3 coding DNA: TGCGCCAGCAGCTTGGACCGACGTGATTCACCCCTCCACTTT. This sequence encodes CASSLDRRDSPLHF.

CDR3 amino acids: CASSYYRGPSGNQPQHF. The CDR3 region has the DNA TGTGCCAGCAGCTATTACAGGGGGCCCAGTGGCAATCAGCCCCAGCATTTT. The V gene is TRBV5-6, the J gene TRBJ1-5, with 9 bases that match TRBD1. From germline, CDR1 is SGHDT and CDR2 YYEEEE. The V and J ends lost 3 bases and 2 bases, in that order; junction bases with no gene match: 9. The CDR3 loop spans 17 amino acids.

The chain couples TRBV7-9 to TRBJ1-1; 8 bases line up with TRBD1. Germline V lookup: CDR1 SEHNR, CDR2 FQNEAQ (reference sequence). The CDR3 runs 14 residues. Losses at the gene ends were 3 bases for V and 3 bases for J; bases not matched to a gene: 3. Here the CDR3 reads CASSLQGADTEAFF. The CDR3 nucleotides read TGTGCCAGCAGCTTGCAGGGGGCCGACACTGAAGCTTTCTTT.

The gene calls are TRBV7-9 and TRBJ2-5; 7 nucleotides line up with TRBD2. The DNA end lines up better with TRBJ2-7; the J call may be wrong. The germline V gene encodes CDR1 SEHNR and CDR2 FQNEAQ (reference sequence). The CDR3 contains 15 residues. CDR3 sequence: CASSFAGGSRYEQYF. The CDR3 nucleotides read TGTGCCAGCAGCTTCGCTGGCGGGAGTAGGTACGAGCAGTACTTC.

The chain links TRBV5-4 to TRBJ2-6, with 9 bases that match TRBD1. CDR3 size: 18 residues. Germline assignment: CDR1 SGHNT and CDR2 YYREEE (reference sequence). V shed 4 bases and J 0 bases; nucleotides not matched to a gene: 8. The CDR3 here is CASSPPGQGTSGANVLTF. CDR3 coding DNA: TGTGCCAGCAGCCCCCCGGGACAGGGAACCTCTGGGGCCAACGTCCTGACTTTC.

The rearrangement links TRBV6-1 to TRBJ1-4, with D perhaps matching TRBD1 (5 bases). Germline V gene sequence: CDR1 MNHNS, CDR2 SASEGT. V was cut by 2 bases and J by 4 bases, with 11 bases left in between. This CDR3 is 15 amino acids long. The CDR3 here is CASSEQGLVNEKLFF. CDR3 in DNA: TGTGCCAGCAGTGAACAGGGTTTAGTTAATGAAAAACTGTTTTTT.

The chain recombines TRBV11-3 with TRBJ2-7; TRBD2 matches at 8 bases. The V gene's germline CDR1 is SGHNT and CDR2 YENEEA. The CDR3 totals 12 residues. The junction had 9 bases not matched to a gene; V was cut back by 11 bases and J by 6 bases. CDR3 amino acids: CARGGYPPEQYF. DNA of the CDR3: TGTGCCCGCGGGGGGTACCCACCCGAGCAGTACTTC.

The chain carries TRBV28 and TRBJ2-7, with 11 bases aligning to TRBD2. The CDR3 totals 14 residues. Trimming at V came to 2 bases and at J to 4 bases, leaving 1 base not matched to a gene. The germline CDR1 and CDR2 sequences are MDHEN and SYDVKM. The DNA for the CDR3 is TGTGCCAGCAGTTTACCTAGCGGGAGGTACGAGCAGTACTTC. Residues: CASSLPSGRYEQYF.

CDR3 region: CASSSPGREETQYF. The CDR3 nucleotides are TGTGCCAGCAGCTCGCCAGGGAGGGAAGAGACCCAGTACTTC. The chain combines TRBV28 with TRBJ2-5, with 7 bases fitting TRBD2. J gave up 3 bases and V 6 bases, and 7 bases lay outside the gene matches. The CDR3 sequence is 14 residues long. Germline CDR1 reads MDHEN; CDR2 reads SYDVKM.

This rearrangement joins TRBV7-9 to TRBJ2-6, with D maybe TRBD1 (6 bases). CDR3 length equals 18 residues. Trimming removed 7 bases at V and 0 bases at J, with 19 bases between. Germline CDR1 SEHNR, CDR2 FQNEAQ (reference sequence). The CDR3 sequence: CASTVAWDKTSGANVLTF. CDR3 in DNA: TGTGCCAGCACCGTCGCGTGGGACAAAACCTCTGGGGCCAACGTCCTGACTTTC.

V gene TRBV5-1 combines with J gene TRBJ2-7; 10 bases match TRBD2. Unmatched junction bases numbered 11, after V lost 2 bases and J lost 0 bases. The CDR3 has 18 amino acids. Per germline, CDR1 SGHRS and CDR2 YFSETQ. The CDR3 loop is CASSFSLAGVPSSYEQYF. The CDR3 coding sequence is TGCGCCAGCAGCTTTAGTCTAGCGGGAGTCCCGAGCTCCTACGAGCAGTACTTC.

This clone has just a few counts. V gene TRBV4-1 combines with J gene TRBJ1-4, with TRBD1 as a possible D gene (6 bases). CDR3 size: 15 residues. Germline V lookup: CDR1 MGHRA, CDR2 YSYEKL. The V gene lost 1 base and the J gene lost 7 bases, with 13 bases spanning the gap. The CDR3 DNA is TGCGCCAGCAGCCAAGGGACAGCCGAGGCTGAAAAACTGTTTTTT. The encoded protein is CASSQGTAEAEKLFF.

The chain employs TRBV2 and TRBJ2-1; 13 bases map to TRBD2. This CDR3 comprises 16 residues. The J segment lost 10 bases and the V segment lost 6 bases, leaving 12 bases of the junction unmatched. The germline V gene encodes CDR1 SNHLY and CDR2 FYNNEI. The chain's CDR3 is CASRLTSGRVADEQFF. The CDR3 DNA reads TGTGCCAGCAGGTTAACTAGCGGGAGGGTCGCGGACGAGCAGTTCTTC.

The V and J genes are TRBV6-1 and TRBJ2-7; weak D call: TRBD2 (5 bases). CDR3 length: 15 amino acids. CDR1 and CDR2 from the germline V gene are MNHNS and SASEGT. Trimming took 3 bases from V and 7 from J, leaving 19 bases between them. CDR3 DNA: TGTGCCAGCAGTGAGCAAGGGAGCGGCGTAAGTGAGCAGTACTTC. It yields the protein CASSEQGSGVSEQYF.

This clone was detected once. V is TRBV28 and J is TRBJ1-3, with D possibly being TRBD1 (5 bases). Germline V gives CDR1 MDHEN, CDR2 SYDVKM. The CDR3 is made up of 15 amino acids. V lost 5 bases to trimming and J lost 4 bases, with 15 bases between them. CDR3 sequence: CASSIPGVIGNTIYF. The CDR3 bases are TGTGCCAGCAGTATCCCGGGGGTGATAGGAAACACCATATATTTT.